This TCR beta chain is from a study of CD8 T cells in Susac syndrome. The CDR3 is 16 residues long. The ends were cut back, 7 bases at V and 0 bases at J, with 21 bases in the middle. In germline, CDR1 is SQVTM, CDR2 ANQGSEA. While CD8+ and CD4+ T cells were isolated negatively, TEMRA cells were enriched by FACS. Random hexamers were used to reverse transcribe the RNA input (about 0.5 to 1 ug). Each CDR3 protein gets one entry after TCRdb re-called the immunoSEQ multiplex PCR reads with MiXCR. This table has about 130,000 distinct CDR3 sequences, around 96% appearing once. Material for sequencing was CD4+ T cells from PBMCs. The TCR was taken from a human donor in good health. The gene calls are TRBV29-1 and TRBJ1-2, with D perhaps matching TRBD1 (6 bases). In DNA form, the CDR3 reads TGCAGCGCCCGAGGGGGGACTCAGGGAGCTAACTATGGCTACACCTTC. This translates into CSARGGTQGANYGYTF.